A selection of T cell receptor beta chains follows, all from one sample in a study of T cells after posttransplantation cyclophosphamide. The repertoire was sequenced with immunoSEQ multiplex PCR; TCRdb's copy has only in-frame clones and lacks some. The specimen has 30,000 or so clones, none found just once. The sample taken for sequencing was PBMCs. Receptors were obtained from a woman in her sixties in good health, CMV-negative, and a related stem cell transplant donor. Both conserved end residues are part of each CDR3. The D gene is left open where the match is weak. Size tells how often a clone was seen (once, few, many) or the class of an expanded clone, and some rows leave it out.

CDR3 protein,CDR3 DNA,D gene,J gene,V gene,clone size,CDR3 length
CASSSRGRGAFF,TGTGCCAGCAGCTCAAGGGGGCGCGGGGCTTTCTTT,TRBD1,TRBJ1-1,TRBV5-6,many,12
CASTTPGASGRGIQYF,TGTGCCAGCACCACCCCCGGGGCTAGCGGGAGAGGCATTCAGTACTTC,TRBD2,TRBJ2-4,TRBV5-8,many,16
CATSDLRQGAAGELFF,TGTGCCACCAGTGATTTGAGGCAGGGGGCCGCCGGGGAGCTGTTTTTT,TRBD1,TRBJ2-2,TRBV24-1,few,16
CAWTGQGGIGYTEAFF,TGTGCCTGGACGGGACAGGGAGGCATTGGTTACACTGAAGCTTTCTTT,TRBD1,TRBJ1-1,TRBV30,-,16
CASREGGASGKDTQYF,TGTGCCAGCAGAGAAGGAGGGGCTAGCGGGAAGGATACGCAGTATTTT,TRBD2,TRBJ2-3,TRBV7-3,-,16
CASSQLDRDDGYTF,TGTGCCAGCAGCCAGCTCGACAGGGACGATGGCTACACCTTC,TRBD1,TRBJ1-2,TRBV4-2,many,14
CASSYKLAGGPRTGELFF,TGTGCCAGCAGTTACAAACTAGCGGGAGGGCCCCGCACCGGGGAGCTGTTTTTT,TRBD2,TRBJ2-2,TRBV6-2/TRBV6-3,-,18
CAGRVENNSPLHF,TGTGCCGGCCGGGTCGAAAATAATTCACCCCTCCACTTT,-,TRBJ1-6,TRBV6-1,many,13
CASSPGSSTDTQYF,TGTGCCAGCAGTCCAGGTTCTAGCACAGATACGCAGTATTTT,-,TRBJ2-3,TRBV2,-,14
CASSESELTDTEQFF,TGCGCCAGCAGTGAGTCGGAATTGACAGACACTGAGCAGTTCTTC,-,TRBJ2-1,TRBV10-1,many,15
CASSGNPGQGNEKLFF,TGTGCCAGCAGTGGTAACCCGGGACAGGGGAATGAAAAACTGTTTTTT,TRBD1,TRBJ1-4,TRBV6-1,many,16
CASSPPARETQYF,TGTGCCAGCTCACCACCTGCGCGAGAGACCCAGTACTTC,-,TRBJ2-5,TRBV18,many,13
CASSWGDRGDEKLFF,TGCGCCAGCAGCTGGGGGGACAGGGGTGATGAAAAACTGTTTTTT,TRBD1,TRBJ1-4,TRBV5-1,many,15
CASSLGLAGGQETQYF,TGTGCCAGCAGCTTAGGGCTAGCGGGGGGACAAGAGACCCAGTACTTC,TRBD2,TRBJ2-5,TRBV7-2,-,16
CASSQGFSNTEAFF,TGTGCCAGTAGCCAGGGGTTCTCGAACACTGAAGCTTTCTTT,-,TRBJ1-1,TRBV19,few,14
CASSLVPWGGGTEAFF,TGTGCCAGCAGCTTGGTGCCGTGGGGGGGAGGGACTGAAGCTTTCTTT,-,TRBJ1-1,TRBV5-4,many,16
CASSLDREGNQPQHF,TGTGCCAGCAGCTTGGACAGGGAAGGCAATCAGCCCCAGCATTTT,-,TRBJ1-5,TRBV5-4,-,15
CASSSPSGNLYEQYF,TGTGCCAGCAGTTCCCCTAGCGGGAATCTCTACGAGCAGTACTTC,TRBD2,TRBJ2-7,TRBV28,many,15
CAISDKGAAGELFF,TGTGCCATCAGTGATAAGGGGGCGGCCGGGGAGCTGTTTTTT,TRBD1,TRBJ2-2,TRBV10-3,many,14
CASSQVVGRGSYGYTF,TGCGCCAGCAGCCAAGTTGTGGGAAGGGGTTCCTATGGCTACACCTTC,-,TRBJ1-2,TRBV4-3,many,16
CASSSSGLKYQETQYF,TGTGCCAGCAGCTCTTCGGGACTCAAGTACCAAGAGACCCAGTACTTC,-,TRBJ2-5,TRBV11-2,few,16
CATSSRLAGVNEQFF,TGTGCCACCAGCAGTAGGCTAGCGGGGGTAAATGAGCAGTTCTTC,TRBD2,TRBJ2-1,TRBV15,many,15
CASSGTGNQPQHF,TGCGCCAGCAGTGGGACAGGGAATCAGCCCCAGCATTTT,TRBD1,TRBJ1-5,TRBV10-1,many,13
CASMEGVNTGELFF,TGCGCCAGCATGGAGGGGGTCAACACCGGGGAGCTGTTTTTT,-,TRBJ2-2,TRBV5-1,-,14
CASSRYDRSGYTF,TGTGCCAGCAGCCGATACGACAGGTCTGGCTACACCTTC,-,TRBJ1-2,TRBV6-6,many,13
CASNGQGDEQYF,TGTGCCAGCAACGGACAGGGAGACGAGCAGTACTTC,TRBD1,TRBJ2-7,TRBV13,-,12